One sample yielded the 9 T cell receptor beta chains listed below, sequenced in a study of T cell responses to AZD1222 COVID-19 vaccine. The data were produced by immunoSEQ multiplex PCR, yet TCRdb's version contains in-frame clones alone and is incomplete. This sample carries approximately 100,000 clones, 90% to 95% of them seen once, and the ten largest clones take about 2.2%. This material consisted of peripheral blood, taken on day 0 of AZD1222 vaccination. These receptors came from an adult in good health.

The rearrangement links TRBV5-1 to TRBJ2-3, with 7 bases aligning to TRBD2. The CDR3 loop spans 16 amino acids. V lost 1 base to trimming and J lost 2 bases; unmatched junction nucleotides: 7. CDR1 SGHRS and CDR2 YFSETQ come from the germline V gene. CDR3 sequence (DNA): TGCGCCAGCAGCTTGATCCTGGCGGGGGACACAGATACGCAGTATTTT. This gives the protein CASSLILAGDTDTQYF.

The chain is built from TRBV11-2 and TRBJ1-1; no definite D call. V was cut by 5 bases and J by 1 base, with 8 bases left in between. The germline gives CDR1 SGHAT, CDR2 FQNNGV. This CDR3 has 13 residues. CDR3 sequence: CASSRVGNTEAFF. The CDR3 DNA reads as TGTGCCAGCAGCCGGGTGGGGAACACTGAAGCTTTCTTT.

This chain connects TRBV19 to TRBJ1-6; perhaps TRBD1 as D (5 bases). The CDR3 consists of 15 residues. Germline assignment: CDR1 LNHDA and CDR2 SQIVND (reference sequence). Trimming left V 5 bases short and J 8 bases short, with 16 bases between. The CDR3 sequence: CASSLRDPWDSPLHF. The CDR3 bases are TGTGCCAGTAGTCTACGGGACCCCTGGGATTCACCCCTCCACTTT.

J is TRBJ1-1 and V is TRBV28, with D perhaps TRBD1 (6 bases). Per germline, CDR1 MDHEN and CDR2 SYDVKM. The CDR3 is 15 residues long. The V end lost 4 bases, the J end lost 0 bases, and 12 bases lay between the germline ends. The CDR3 DNA is TGTGCCAGCAGTTATTTGGACAGAATGAACACTGAAGCTTTCTTT. Residues: CASSYLDRMNTEAFF.

This CDR3 reads CASSPSTPYEQYF. The CDR3 bases are TGTGCCAGCTCACCGTCGACCCCCTACGAGCAGTACTTC. V is TRBV18 and J is TRBJ2-7; D gene uncertain. The CDR3 runs to 13 residues. Trimming took 3 bases from V and 2 from J, leaving 8 bases between them. Germline loops: CDR1 KGHSH, CDR2 LQKENI.

The gene calls are TRBV11-2 and TRBJ2-7, with a tentative D call TRBD1 (6 bases). The ends were cut back, 5 bases at V and 7 bases at J, with 12 bases in the middle. The germline V gene has CDR1 SGHAT and CDR2 FQNNGV. The CDR3 sequence is 12 residues long. CDR3 in amino acids: CASSRLGTEQYF. In DNA form, the CDR3 reads TGTGCCAGCAGCCGACTCGGGACAGAGCAGTACTTC.

The genes are TRBV19 and TRBJ1-1, with TRBD1 as a possible D gene (6 bases). Germline assignment: CDR1 LNHDA and CDR2 SQIVND (reference sequence). The CDR3 runs to 17 residues. V was shortened by 7 bases and J by 0 bases, with 21 bases between the two germline ends. The CDR3 sequence is CASTCGQPNCMNTEAFF. For the CDR3, the DNA is TGTGCCAGTACTTGTGGACAGCCTAACTGCATGAACACTGAAGCTTTCTTT.

This clone was detected once. The chain recombines TRBV19 with TRBJ2-5; tentatively, D is TRBD2 (6 bases). V lost 5 bases, J lost 3 bases, and 10 bases lay in between. CDR1 and CDR2 (germline): LNHDA, SQIVND (reference sequence). This CDR3 is built from 13 residues. The DNA for the CDR3 is TGTGCCAGTAGTTTTGGAGGGGAAGAGACCCAGTACTTC. Translation gives CASSFGGEETQYF.

This clone was seen more than once but under ten times. The chain employs TRBV9 and TRBJ1-3; no reliable D call. Deletions cut 2 bases from V and 0 bases from J, with 6 bases between. CDR3 length equals 14 residues. Germline assignment: CDR1 SGDLS and CDR2 YYNGEE. In DNA, the CDR3 is TGTGCCAGCAGCGTGTGGGGCTCTGGAAACACCATATATTTT. It yields the protein CASSVWGSGNTIYF.